Listed below are T cell receptor beta chains from one sample, sequenced in a study of T-cell memory formation after mild COVID-19. TCRdb passed the 5' RACE reads through MiXCR, listing each CDR3 protein once. The sample lists about 290,000 distinct CDR3 sequences, approximately 16% occurring once. Sequenced material: PBMCs or a T cell subset sorted from them (not recorded which). The receptor set was obtained from a man aged 18-30 years who had mild COVID-19 (a few samples of this study predate the infection). Cell type and time point are not known. Both conserved end residues are part of each CDR3. Each record gives: D gene, clone size, J gene, V gene, CDR3 DNA, CDR3 protein. D genes are given only for firm matches. A row's size may be missing; if present it is once, few, many or a size class.

>TRBD1|.|TRBJ2-7|TRBV20-1
TGCAGTGCCACATACAGGGGGCCCTACGAGCAGTACTTC
CSATYRGPYEQYF
>TRBD1|.|TRBJ2-7|TRBV5-1
TGCGCCAGCAGCTGGGGGACAGCTACCACCTACGAGCAGTACTTC
CASSWGTATTYEQYF
>.|many|TRBJ2-2|TRBV7-2
TGTGCCAGCAGCTGGGACTCCCGGAACACCGGGGAGCTGTTTTTT
CASSWDSRNTGELFF
>.|.|TRBJ1-5|TRBV11-3
TGTGCCAGCAGCCAAAGCTCAGGGGGCAATCAGCCCCAGCATTTT
CASSQSSGGNQPQHF
>TRBD2|.|TRBJ2-1|TRBV2
TGTGCCAGCAGTGGCGGGGGGGCCTACTGGGATGAGCAGTTCTTC
CASSGGGAYWDEQFF
>.|.|TRBJ2-3|TRBV6-2/TRBV6-3
TGTGCCAGCAGGGGGCAGGGGAGGAGGATTTCAGATACGCAGTATTTT
CASRGQGRRISDTQYF
>.|.|TRBJ1-1|TRBV5-1
TGCGCCAGCAGCCAAGGACCGAGGAACACTGAAGCTTTCTTT
CASSQGPRNTEAFF
>TRBD1|few|TRBJ2-3|TRBV7-3
TGTGCCAGCAGTTCTACATCCGCTTTGGGACAGGGGGCACACAGGTGGTCAGATACGCAGTATTTT
CASSSTSALGQGAHRWSDTQYF
>TRBD1|.|TRBJ1-1|TRBV25-1
TGTGCCAGCAAGTTACAGGGGGACACTGAAGCTTTCTTT
CASKLQGDTEAFF
>.|few|TRBJ2-7|TRBV28
TGTGCCAGCAGTTTGGTGCGGGACGGATTTTCATACGAGCAGTACTTC
CASSLVRDGFSYEQYF
>TRBD2|many|TRBJ2-1|TRBV6-2/TRBV6-3
TGTGCCAGCAGTTACCTTGCGGGGGGGTACAATGAGCAGTTCTTC
CASSYLAGGYNEQFF
>TRBD2|few|TRBJ2-1|TRBV7-3
TGTGCCAGCAGCCAACGAGGGACTAGCCGTTACAATGAGCAGTTCTTC
CASSQRGTSRYNEQFF
>TRBD1|.|TRBJ2-7|TRBV5-1
TGCGCCAGCAGCCCGGAAGGGACAGGGACCCACGAGCAGTACTTC
CASSPEGTGTHEQYF
>TRBD2|once|TRBJ2-2|TRBV18
TGTGCCAGCTCATTACTAGCGGGCATCCTTCCAGACACCGGGGAGCTGTTTTTT
CASSLLAGILPDTGELFF
>.|.|TRBJ1-4|TRBV7-9
TGTGCCAGCAGCCGACGAATGACGGACAGTAATGAAAAACTGTTTTTT
CASSRRMTDSNEKLFF
>TRBD1|.|TRBJ2-5|TRBV6-2/TRBV6-3
TGTGCCATTAGGTCGGGACAGAAGGGAGAGACCCAGTACTTC
CAIRSGQKGETQYF
>.|many|TRBJ2-3|TRBV6-5
TGTGCCAGCAGTTCGATTGAGTATACGCAGTATTTT
CASSSIEYTQYF
>TRBD2|few|TRBJ2-1|TRBV11-2
TGTGCCAGCACCGAACCCAGCGGGGGCCCCTCCTACAATGAGCAGTTCTTC
CASTEPSGGPSYNEQFF
>.|.|TRBJ1-6|TRBV28
TGTGCCAGCAGTGATTCACATTCACCCCTCCACTTT
CASSDSHSPLHF
>TRBD1|.|TRBJ2-2|TRBV12-3/TRBV12-4
TGTGCCATAGGGGGCGCGAACACCGGGGAGCTGTTTTTT
CAIGGANTGELFF
>.|.|TRBJ2-7|TRBV5-6
TGTGCCAGCAGAACGACAGGCCGTGCCGTCGAGCAGTACTTC
CASRTTGRAVEQYF
>.|.|TRBJ1-2|TRBV7-6
TGTGCCAGCAGCTTAAGGGGCCTTCCCTCCTATGGCTACACCTTC
CASSLRGLPSYGYTF
>TRBD2|.|TRBJ2-3|TRBV7-2
TGTGCCAGCAGCTTAGGACTAGCGGGGGTTACGCAGTATTTT
CASSLGLAGVTQYF